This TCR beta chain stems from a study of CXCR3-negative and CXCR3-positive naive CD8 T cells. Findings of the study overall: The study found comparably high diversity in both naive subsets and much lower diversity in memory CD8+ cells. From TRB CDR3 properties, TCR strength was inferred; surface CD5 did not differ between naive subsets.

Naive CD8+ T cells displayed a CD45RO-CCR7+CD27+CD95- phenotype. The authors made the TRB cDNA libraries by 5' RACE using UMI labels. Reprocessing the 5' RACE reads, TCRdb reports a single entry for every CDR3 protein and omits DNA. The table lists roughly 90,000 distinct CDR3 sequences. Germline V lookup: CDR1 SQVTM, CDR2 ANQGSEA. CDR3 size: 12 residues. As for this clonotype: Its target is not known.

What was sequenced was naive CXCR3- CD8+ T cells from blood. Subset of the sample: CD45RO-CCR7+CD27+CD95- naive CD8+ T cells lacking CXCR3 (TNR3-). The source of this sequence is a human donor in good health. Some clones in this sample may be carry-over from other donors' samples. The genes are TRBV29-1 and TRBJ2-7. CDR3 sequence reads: CSVQVSSYEQYF.